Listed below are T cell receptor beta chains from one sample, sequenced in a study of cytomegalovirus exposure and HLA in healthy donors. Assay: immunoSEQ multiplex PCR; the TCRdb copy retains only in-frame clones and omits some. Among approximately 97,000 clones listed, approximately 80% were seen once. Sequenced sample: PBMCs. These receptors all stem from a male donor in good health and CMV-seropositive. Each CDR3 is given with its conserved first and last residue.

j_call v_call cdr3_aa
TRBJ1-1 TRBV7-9 CASSFENSEAFF
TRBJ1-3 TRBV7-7 CASSPLAGSGNTIYF
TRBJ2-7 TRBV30 CAWTRPLAGATYEQYF
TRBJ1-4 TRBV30 CAWSIGGGGEKLFF
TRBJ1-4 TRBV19 CASRGGPTNEKLFF
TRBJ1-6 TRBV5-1 CASSLGGSPSDSPLHF
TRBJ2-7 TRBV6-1 CASTRTGGYEQYF
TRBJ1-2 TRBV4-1 CASSPRGGNYGYTF
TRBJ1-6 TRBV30 CAWSDRGQSPLHF
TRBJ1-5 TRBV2 CASSEMGQRNQPQHF
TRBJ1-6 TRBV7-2 CASSPDRNSPLHF
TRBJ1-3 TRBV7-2 CASSLGQGARSGNTIYF
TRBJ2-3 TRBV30 CAWTISGERSTDTQYF
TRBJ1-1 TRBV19 CASSRDRLTEAFF
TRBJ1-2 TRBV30 CAWDGSTGDEGGYTF
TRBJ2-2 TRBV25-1 CASRIEGATGELFF
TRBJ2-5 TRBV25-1 CASSEGRGFQETQYF
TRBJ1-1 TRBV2 CASNPQGAGEAFF
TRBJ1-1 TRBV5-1 CASSFSAPVGREEGAFF
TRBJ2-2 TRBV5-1 CASSLSSGGAGTGELFF
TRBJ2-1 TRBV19 CASNMGGAYNEQFF
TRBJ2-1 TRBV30 CAWSGTGLVNEQFF
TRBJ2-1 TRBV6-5 CASSWGGTGGEQFF
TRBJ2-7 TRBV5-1 CASSYTGQSYEQYF
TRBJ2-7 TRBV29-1 CSVEAESSYEQYF
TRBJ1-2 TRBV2 CASSEMREGGYGYTF
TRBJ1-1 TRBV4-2 CAISQPGSTEAFF
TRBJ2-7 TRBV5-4 CASSLAPLSSYEQYF
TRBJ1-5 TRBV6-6 CASKPGDYQPQHF
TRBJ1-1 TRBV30 CAWKGSRFGQGFTEAFF
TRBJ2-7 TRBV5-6 CASKQGENYEQYF
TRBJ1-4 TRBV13 CASSYRTRSEKLFF
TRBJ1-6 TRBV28 CASSLFGGAGSPLHF
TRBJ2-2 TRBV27 CASTLSGQGSTGELFF
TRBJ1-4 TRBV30 CAWRQGIATNEKLFF
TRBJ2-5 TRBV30 CAWSPSLAGYQETQYF
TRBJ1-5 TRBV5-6 CASSPGGRTQPQHF
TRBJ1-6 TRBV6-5 CASSYLLQGSNSPLHF
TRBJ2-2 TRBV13 CASSLEGIGDTGELFF
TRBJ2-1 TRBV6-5 CASSYSSGGPSEQFF
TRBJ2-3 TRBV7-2 CASSNNGLPTDTQYF
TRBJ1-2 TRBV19 CASAGDRGHIYGYTF
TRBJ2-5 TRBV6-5 CASSARGYWKETQYF
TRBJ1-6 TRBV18 CASSPTTERNSPLHF
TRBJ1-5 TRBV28 CASRITGISNQPQHF
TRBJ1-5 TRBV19 CAITWEGHQPQHF
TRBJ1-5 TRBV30 CAWRTGANQPQHF
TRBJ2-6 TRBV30 CAWSARDRGSGANVLTF
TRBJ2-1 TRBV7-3 CASSLGLADSYNEQFF
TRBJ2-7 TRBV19 CASSIGGGGYEQYF
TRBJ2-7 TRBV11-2 CASTKSYEQYF
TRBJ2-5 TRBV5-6 CASSLAGQGLEGTQYF
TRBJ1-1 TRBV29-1 CSVEGGAGTEAFF
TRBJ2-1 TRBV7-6 CASSLGPGTYNEQFF